What follows are 11 T cell receptor beta chains derived from one specimen sequenced in a study of T cells after yellow fever vaccination. TCRdb itself ran the 5' RACE reads through MiXCR, one entry per CDR3 protein. The sample holds tens of thousands of distinct CDR3 sequences, around 7% seen once. This sample comprised CD8+ T cells sorted from PBMCs, obtained 9 to 10 days after the first yellow fever vaccination. The source is a man between 18 and 29 years old who received the YFV17D yellow fever vaccine.

This clonotype was seen ten or more times. The V gene is TRBV9, the J gene TRBJ2-3; D unclear. CDR3 size: 15 residues. Germline CDR1 SGDLS, CDR2 YYNGEE. Trimming left V 0 bases short and J 3 bases short, with 11 bases between. The DNA for the CDR3 is TGTGCCAGCAGCGTAGCTCTTTATCTTACAGATACGCAGTATTTT. Protein: CASSVALYLTDTQYF.

This clonotype was detected ten times or more. The V gene is TRBV12-3 or TRBV12-4, the J gene TRBJ2-5; TRBD2 aligns across 7 bases. V shed 6 bases, J shed 10 bases, and the junction held 14 bases outside the gene matches. The CDR3 is 14 amino acids. The CDR3 loop reads CASSRDWGGEVQYF. CDR3 sequence (DNA): TGTGCCAGCAGCCGGGATTGGGGAGGGGAGGTCCAGTACTTC.

This clonotype occurred many times. The rearrangement uses TRBV4-3 and TRBJ1-5; unclear D gene. Germline CDR1 reads LGHNA; CDR2 reads YSLEER. Trimming took off 0 bases at V and 9 bases at J, with 9 bases between the two ends. This CDR3 has 13 residues. For the CDR3, the DNA is TGCGCCAGCAGCCAAGATCAAAGACCGCCCCAGCATTTT. Translating it yields CASSQDQRPPQHF.

This clonotype has at least ten counts. The rearrangement links TRBV27 to TRBJ2-1; D tentatively fits TRBD1 or TRBD2 (5 bases each). This CDR3 has 15 amino acids. Germline-derived CDR1 and CDR2 are MNHEY and SMNVEV (reference sequence). The ends were cut back, 3 bases at V and 5 bases at J, with 14 bases in the middle. CDR3 in DNA: TGTGCCAGCAGTTTTTCTCGGGACCGCGACAATGAGCAGTTCTTC. It yields the protein CASSFSRDRDNEQFF.

As concerns this clonotype: A read error is possible here, since a much larger clone lies one base away. The rearrangement links TRBV4-1 to TRBJ2-7, with a weak D call TRBD1 (6 bases). Trimming took off 4 bases at V and 6 bases at J, with 16 bases between the two ends. The CDR3 loop spans 14 amino acids. Per the germline V gene, CDR1 is MGHRA and CDR2 is YSYEKL. In DNA form, the CDR3 reads TGCGCCAGCAGCCGAGATCTTACAGGGCGCGAGCAGTACTTC. It is translated as CASSRDLTGREQYF.

At least ten counts were recorded for this clonotype. The V and J genes are TRBV9 and TRBJ2-5, with D possibly being TRBD1 or TRBD2 (5 bases each). CDR3 length: 14 residues. Trimming shortened V by 3 bases and J by 2 bases, and 11 bases separated the two germline ends. Germline CDR1 and CDR2: SGDLS and YYNGEE. The CDR3 here is CASSGGDPQETQYF. The CDR3, as DNA: TGTGCCAGCAGCGGAGGGGATCCACAAGAGACCCAGTACTTC. The full variable domain, completed using reference TRBV9 and TRBJ2-5, is DSGVTQTPKHLITATGQRVTLRCSPRSGDLSVYWYQQSLDQGLQFLIQYYNGEERAKGNILERFSAQQFPDLHSELNLSSLELGDSALYFCASSGGDPQETQYFGPGTRLLVL.

This clonotype was picked up many times. CDR3 sequence reads: CASSDTPGGSYNEQFF. CDR3 coding DNA: TGTGCCAGCAGCGACACCCCGGGGGGCTCCTACAATGAGCAGTTCTTC. The rearrangement uses TRBV7-2 and TRBJ2-1; 7 bases fit TRBD2. Germline values: CDR1 SGHTA, CDR2 FQGNSA. This CDR3 region has 16 residues. The ends lost 5 bases at V and 0 bases at J; junction bases unmatched: 7.

This clonotype was recorded many times. V is TRBV11-2 and J is TRBJ1-1; D not certain. The ends were cut back, 3 bases at V and 3 bases at J, with 2 bases in the middle. CDR3 length: 11 amino acids. The V gene's germline CDR1 is SGHAT and CDR2 FQNNGV. CDR3 amino acids: CASSLYTEAFF. In DNA, the CDR3 is TGTGCCAGCAGCTTGTACACTGAAGCTTTCTTT.

The J gene is TRBJ2-1, the V gene TRBV7-9; 10 bases map to TRBD1. J gave up 6 bases and V 3 bases, and 5 bases lay outside the gene matches. The CDR3 contains 15 residues. CDR1 and CDR2 from the germline V gene are SEHNR and FQNEAQ (reference sequence). The CDR3 region is CASSFGTGEGNEQFF. CDR3 in DNA: TGTGCCAGCAGCTTTGGGACAGGGGAGGGCAATGAGCAGTTCTTC.

There are many counts of this clonotype. This rearrangement joins TRBV11-2 to TRBJ2-1, with a possible D match to TRBD2 (6 bases). Germline lookup yields CDR1 SGHAT and CDR2 FQNNGV. This CDR3 is 14 amino acids long. Trimming stripped 7 bases from V and 6 bases from J, with 16 bases between. CDR3 region: CASNGGLGGNEQFF. DNA of the CDR3: TGTGCCAGCAACGGGGGACTTGGGGGCAATGAGCAGTTCTTC.

This clonotype came up many times. The chain links TRBV25-1 to TRBJ2-1; 8 nucleotides align to TRBD1. CDR3 length: 15 amino acids. Germline-derived CDR1 and CDR2 are MGHDK and SYGVNS. The V segment lost 8 bases and the J segment 8 bases; nucleotides outside the gene matches: 14. CDR3: CASSVSGGAGDEQFF. CDR3 in DNA: TGTGCCAGCTCCGTCTCAGGGGGCGCCGGCGATGAGCAGTTCTTC.